The 10 T cell receptor beta chains in this list originate from one sample, sequenced in a study of blood T cell repertoires in COVID-19. Some clones are missing from TCRdb's copy, which holds only in-frame ones; the method was immunoSEQ multiplex PCR. The sample includes 150,000 to 200,000 clones, about 87% of them seen just once. Specimen: peripheral blood. The source of these receptors is a woman in her thirties with acute or convalescent COVID-19.

V is TRBV5-4 and J is TRBJ1-2; no clear D gene. Germline V gives CDR1 SGHNT, CDR2 YYREEE (reference sequence). The germline V and J ends were trimmed by 3 bases and 4 bases, with 13 bases remaining between them. This CDR3 region has 14 residues. CDR3 sequence (DNA): TGTGCCAGCAGCTCTCCCTTGGGCCCCTATGGCTACACCTTC. Protein sequence: CASSSPLGPYGYTF.

The count of this clone is one. J is TRBJ2-5 and V is TRBV5-1, with 7 bases identical to TRBD2. There are 15 residues in the CDR3. With 4 bases clipped from V and 4 bases from J, the junction kept 10 bases outside the gene matches. Germline CDR1 SGHRS, CDR2 YFSETQ. The CDR3 loop is CASSLLLGRGETQYF. CDR3 sequence (DNA): TGCGCCAGCAGCCTCCTTTTGGGGAGGGGAGAGACCCAGTACTTC.

The V gene is TRBV5-1, the J gene TRBJ2-7; D call uncertain. The CDR3 consists of 11 residues. Per germline, CDR1 SGHRS and CDR2 YFSETQ. V was trimmed by 0 bases and J by 6 bases, leaving 4 bases between them. The CDR3 is CASSLVREQYF. CDR3 DNA: TGCGCCAGCAGCTTGGTCCGCGAGCAGTACTTC.

This clone was seen only once. The gene calls are TRBV5-1 and TRBJ1-6, with D unresolved. The germline gives CDR1 SGHRS, CDR2 YFSETQ. V lost 4 bases and J 11 bases, leaving 10 bases between the germline ends. The CDR3 extends over 12 amino acids. For the CDR3, the DNA is TGCGCCAGCAGCCTCAACAGTCCACCCCTCCACTTT. Its translation is CASSLNSPPLHF. Full variable domain (missing parts from reference TRBV5-1 and TRBJ1-6): KAGVTQTPRYLIKTRGQQVTLSCSPISGHRSVSWYQQTPGQGLQFLFEYFSETQRNKGNFPGRFSGRQFSNSRSEMNVSTLELGDSALYLCASSLNSPPLHFGNGTRLTVT.

This clone was seen just once. V and J are TRBV9 and TRBJ2-3, with D possibly matching TRBD1 (5 bases). The CDR3 covers 14 residues. From germline, CDR1 is SGDLS and CDR2 YYNGEE. V shed 0 bases and J shed 5 bases, with 10 bases lying between them. The CDR3 protein is CASSVVPGIDTQYF. The CDR3 nucleotides read TGTGCCAGCAGCGTAGTCCCAGGGATAGATACGCAGTATTTT.

The table lists this clone with a few counts. V and J are TRBV19 and TRBJ1-2, with TRBD1 as a possible D gene (5 bases). The V gene's germline CDR1 is LNHDA and CDR2 SQIVND (reference sequence). The CDR3 runs to 16 residues. Between the trimmed V and J ends, which lost 5 bases and 3 bases, there was a span of 19 bases. The CDR3 protein is CASSPRTGRGDYGYTF. DNA of the CDR3: TGTGCCAGTAGTCCCCGGACCGGTCGGGGGGACTATGGCTACACCTTC.

A remark on this clone: The junction does not match germline at one end; this may be a read error. V is TRBV5-1 and J is TRBJ2-7; 7 nucleotides align to TRBD2. The CDR3 is 14 residues long. Germline CDR1 and CDR2: SGHRS and YFSETQ. CDR3 in amino acids: CASSWGLISSEQYF. CDR3 bases: TGCGCCAGCAGCTGGGGACTAATCTCCTCCGAGCAGTACTTC.

This clone was seen just once. The chain employs TRBV18 and TRBJ2-1; D is ambiguous. Germline values: CDR1 KGHSH, CDR2 LQKENI. The CDR3 sequence is 15 residues long. V dropped 6 bases and J dropped 6 bases, with 18 bases sitting between them. CDR3 amino acids: CASSPDSLTSNEQFF. As DNA, the CDR3 is TGTGCCAGCTCCCCAGACTCACTGACTTCCAATGAGCAGTTCTTC.

This clone was detected only once. CDR3 sequence reads: CASSSYDRAWTEAFF. In nucleotides, the CDR3 is TGTGCCAGTAGTTCCTACGACAGGGCTTGGACTGAAGCTTTCTTT. The chain recombines TRBV19 with TRBJ1-1; 7 bases match TRBD1. The V gene's germline CDR1 is LNHDA and CDR2 SQIVND (reference sequence). V shed 5 bases, J shed 5 bases, and the junction held 11 bases outside the gene matches. The CDR3 loop spans 15 amino acids.

J is TRBJ2-3 and V is TRBV5-1; TRBD2 aligns across 9 bases. The CDR3 spans 14 residues. Trimming removed 8 bases from V and 2 bases from J; junction bases left unmatched: 6. Germline V lookup: CDR1 SGHRS, CDR2 YFSETQ. CDR3 protein: CASNSGRVTDTQYF. The CDR3 bases are TGCGCCAGTAATAGCGGGAGAGTCACAGATACGCAGTATTTT.